The 27 T cell receptor beta chains reported below all come from one sample, sequenced in a study of beta chain features in type 1 diabetes. These receptors have no identified antigens. All of the isolated RNA was reverse transcribed, so expressed TCRB transcripts were sequenced. Produced via immunoSEQ multiplex PCR; TCRdb's table is partial and in-frame only. The data show a few hundred thousand clones, with roughly 12% seen just once and approximately 0.011% held by the top ten. Study-wide results and limits: People with Type 1 diabetes carried modestly yet significantly shorter TCRB CDR3s in all four CD4+ subsets.

The sequencing sample was made of naive CD4+ T cells from blood. The receptors shown here come from a woman aged 18 to 35 with type 1 diabetes.

V gene TRBV5-6 combines with J gene TRBJ1-1, with TRBD1 matching over 9 bases. CDR1 and CDR2 from the germline V gene are SGHDT and YYEEEE. After removal of 0 bases from V and 6 bases from J, the junction contained 6 bases not matched to a gene. CDR3 length: 15 residues. Here the CDR3 DNA reads TGTGCCAGCAGCTTGGGACAGGGGGAATTCTCTGAAGCTTTCTTT. Its protein is CASSLGQGEFSEAFF. Based on the CDR3 plus reference TRBV5-6 and TRBJ1-1, the full variable domain is DAGVTQSPTHLIKTRGQQVTLRCSPKSGHDTVSWYQQALGQGPQFIFQYYEEEERQRGNFPDRFSGHQFPNYSSELNVNALLLGDSALYLCASSLGQGEFSEAFFGQGTRLTVV.

This clone was seen a handful of times. V usage is TRBV25-1 and J usage is TRBJ1-3, with D unresolved. Germline CDR1 reads MGHDK; CDR2 reads SYGVNS. The CDR3 sequence is 13 residues long. The ends were cut back, 4 bases at V and 6 bases at J, with 10 bases in the middle. CDR3 amino acids: CASSVTGLNTIYF. The CDR3 DNA reads TGTGCCAGCAGTGTTACGGGTCTAAACACCATATATTTT.

Only a few counts were recorded for this clone. The chain joins TRBV11-3 to TRBJ1-5, with D unclear. V was cut by 3 bases and J by 6 bases, with 3 bases left in between. CDR3 length: 11 amino acids. Germline-derived CDR1 and CDR2 are SGHNT and YENEEA. CDR3 amino acids: CASSLSQPQHF. In DNA form, the CDR3 reads TGTGCCAGCAGCTTGAGTCAGCCCCAGCATTTT.

This clone appeared a few times. V gene TRBV7-9 combines with J gene TRBJ2-1; D gene uncertain. Germline V gene sequence: CDR1 SEHNR, CDR2 FQNEAQ (reference sequence). This CDR3 has 15 amino acids. V was clipped by 4 bases and J by 1 base, with 11 bases between them. The CDR3 DNA follows: TGTGCCAGCAGCTCAGAGGCCTTTTCCTACAATGAGCAGTTCTTC. It is translated as CASSSEAFSYNEQFF. The whole variable domain, filled in from reference TRBV7-9 and TRBJ2-1, reads DTGVSQNPRHKITKRGQNVTFRCDPISEHNRLYWYRQTLGQGPEFLTYFQNEAQLEKSRLLSDRFSAERPKGSFSTLEIQRTEQGDSAMYLCASSSEAFSYNEQFFGPGTRLTVL.

In this sample, this clone turned up a few times. The gene calls are TRBV29-1 and TRBJ2-3; D is undetermined. Germline-derived CDR1 and CDR2 are SQVTM and ANQGSEA. The CDR3 has 16 residues. Trimming took 1 base from V and 2 from J, leaving 16 bases between them. CDR3 sequence: CSVEAVLRLPTDTQYF. CDR3 DNA: TGCAGCGTTGAAGCGGTACTCCGATTGCCCACAGATACGCAGTATTTT.

A few counts support this clone. The gene calls are TRBV25-1 and TRBJ2-7, with 7 bases fitting TRBD1. This CDR3 has 15 residues. Trimming cost V 5 bases and J 6 bases; bases outside gene matches: 13. Germline-derived CDR1 and CDR2 are MGHDK and SYGVNS. The chain's CDR3 is CASSRGTASLSEQYF. The CDR3 DNA reads as TGTGCCAGCAGTAGGGGGACAGCAAGTTTATCCGAGCAGTACTTC.

The chain combines TRBV29-1 with TRBJ1-2; 7 nucleotides agree with TRBD1. The germline V gene has CDR1 SQVTM and CDR2 ANQGSEA. The CDR3 contains 13 residues. The trim removed 5 bases at V and 4 bases at J, leaving 7 bases unmatched. The CDR3 region is CSVRTGRIYGYTF. DNA for the CDR3: TGCAGCGTTAGGACAGGACGGATCTATGGCTACACCTTC.

V is TRBV2 and J is TRBJ1-5, with D hard to call. Germline V gene sequence: CDR1 SNHLY, CDR2 FYNNEI. V was clipped by 4 bases and J by 0 bases, with 13 bases between them. There are 16 residues in the CDR3. The CDR3 DNA reads as TGTGCCAGCAGTGGTTGGGGAGGGAATAGCAATCAGCCCCAGCATTTT. It is translated as CASSGWGGNSNQPQHF.

This clone was seen a few times. V is TRBV11-2 and J is TRBJ2-1; 11 positions agree with TRBD2. Per germline, CDR1 SGHAT and CDR2 FQNNGV. This CDR3 is built from 15 residues. The trim removed 2 bases at V and 9 bases at J, leaving 6 bases unmatched. CDR3 DNA sequence: TGTGCCAGCAGCTTAATCCGACTAGCGGGGTTTGAGCAGTTCTTC. Translated: CASSLIRLAGFEQFF.

In regard to this clone: This CDR3 is also generated by other DNA sequences in the sample. The V gene is TRBV5-1, the J gene TRBJ2-7, with D possibly being TRBD1 (6 bases). The CDR3 sequence is 13 residues long. The germline V gene has CDR1 SGHRS and CDR2 YFSETQ. V lost 3 bases and J lost 4, with 11 bases in between. The CDR3 is CASSSGQLYEQYF. CDR3 nucleotides: TGCGCCAGCAGCTCAGGACAGCTATACGAGCAGTACTTC.

This chain links TRBV4-1 with TRBJ2-3; 7 positions match TRBD2. CDR3 length: 15 amino acids. The V and J ends lost 3 bases and 6 bases, in that order; junction bases with no gene match: 9. Per germline, CDR1 MGHRA and CDR2 YSYEKL. The CDR3 DNA sequence: TGCGCCAGCAGCCAGAGCGGGGAGCACTCCGATACGCAGTATTTT. It codes for CASSQSGEHSDTQYF.

The genes are TRBV28 and TRBJ2-5, with D possibly being TRBD1 (5 bases). The CDR3 totals 17 residues. Germline V gives CDR1 MDHEN, CDR2 SYDVKM. V was shortened by 1 base and J by 2 bases, with 17 bases between the two germline ends. The CDR3 coding sequence is TGTGCCAGCAGTTTATACGCCCCTGGGGCAGAGCAAGAGACCCAGTACTTC. It translates to CASSLYAPGAEQETQYF.

The chain recombines TRBV19 with TRBJ2-1; 7 nucleotides agree with TRBD2. Germline V gene sequence: CDR1 LNHDA, CDR2 SQIVND (reference sequence). After removal of 5 bases from V and 4 bases from J, the junction contained 11 bases not matched to a gene. CDR3 length equals 16 residues. This chain's CDR3 is CASSPMGGSVYNEQFF. CDR3 coding DNA: TGTGCCAGTAGTCCAATGGGCGGGAGTGTATACAATGAGCAGTTCTTC.

The CDR3 reads CASSLQGWQTQYF. The CDR3 nucleotides read TGCGCCAGCAGCTTACAGGGGTGGCAGACCCAGTACTTC. The chain employs TRBV5-1 and TRBJ2-5; 7 bases agree with TRBD1. There are 13 residues in the CDR3. CDR1 and CDR2 from the germline V gene are SGHRS and YFSETQ. With 2 bases clipped from V and 6 bases from J, the junction kept 4 bases outside the gene matches.

The chain is built from TRBV19 and TRBJ2-3; D gene unclear. Per germline, CDR1 LNHDA and CDR2 SQIVND (reference sequence). CDR3 length: 14 amino acids. Trimming took 6 bases from V and 1 from J, leaving 11 bases between them. DNA of the CDR3: TGTGCCAGTAGCAACCTCGGTGGCACAGATACGCAGTATTTT. Residues: CASSNLGGTDTQYF.

This clone was seen a few times. J is TRBJ2-1 and V is TRBV20-1, with D unclear. The V gene's germline CDR1 is DFQATT and CDR2 SNEGSKA (reference sequence). The CDR3 loop spans 11 amino acids. The V and J ends lost 1 base and 10 bases respectively, with 8 bases between them. In DNA, the CDR3 is TGCAGTGCTAGAGCCCCCCCGGAGCAGTTCTTC. Amino acid sequence: CSARAPPEQFF.

The V call is TRBV5-6, the J call TRBJ1-2; D is perhaps TRBD1 (5 bases). The CDR3 spans 12 residues. CDR1 SGHDT and CDR2 YYEEEE come from the germline V gene. The V and J ends lost 0 bases and 8 bases respectively, with 8 bases between them. CDR3 sequence reads: CASSLGQLGYTF. The CDR3 region has the DNA TGTGCCAGCAGCTTGGGACAGCTCGGCTACACCTTC.

This clone was counted between two and nine times. The chain has TRBV5-6 and TRBJ2-1, with a tentative D call TRBD1 (6 bases). Trimming removed 5 bases from V and 7 bases from J, with 16 bases in between. Germline V CDR1 and CDR2: SGHDT, YYEEEE. The CDR3 has 14 residues. CDR3 DNA: TGTGCCAGCAGTTCCAGGGGAGCAGGGAATGAGCAGTTCTTC. Encoded protein: CASSSRGAGNEQFF. Using reference TRBV5-6 and TRBJ2-1 for the parts outside the CDR3, the full variable domain is DAGVTQSPTHLIKTRGQQVTLRCSPKSGHDTVSWYQQALGQGPQFIFQYYEEEERQRGNFPDRFSGHQFPNYSSELNVNALLLGDSALYLCASSSRGAGNEQFFGPGTRLTVL.

This clone was picked up a small number of times. The CDR3 spells CASSQVSRTGPRLFF. The CDR3 coding sequence is TGCGCCAGCAGCCAAGTATCGAGGACAGGGCCCCGGCTGTTCTTC. The gene calls are TRBV4-3 and TRBJ2-1; 8 nucleotides match TRBD1. V dropped 1 base and J dropped 15; count of bases not matched to a gene: 14. CDR1 and CDR2 (germline): LGHNA, YSLEER. This CDR3 comprises 15 residues.

J is TRBJ1-3 and V is TRBV7-2, with 7 bases aligning to TRBD1. The CDR3 consists of 15 residues. The germline V gene has CDR1 SGHTA and CDR2 FQGNSA. The J segment lost 4 bases and the V segment lost 5 bases, leaving 8 bases of the junction unmatched. The CDR3 here is CASSGQVSQGNTIYF. The CDR3 DNA sequence: TGTGCCAGCAGCGGACAGGTGTCGCAGGGAAACACCATATATTTT.

Only a few counts were recorded for this clone. The chain employs TRBV5-6 and TRBJ2-5; D is unresolved. CDR1 is SGHDT and CDR2 is YYEEEE in the germline V gene. This CDR3 has 12 amino acids. Trimming stripped 0 bases from V and 7 bases from J, with 7 bases between. The chain's CDR3 is CASSLARGTQYF. The CDR3 coding sequence is TGTGCCAGCAGCTTGGCCCGCGGGACCCAGTACTTC.

In this sample, this clone turned up a few times. V is TRBV9 and J is TRBJ2-1, with 11 positions matching TRBD1. V trimming: 0 bases; J trimming: 3 bases; junction bases outside the gene matches: 2. CDR3 length equals 16 residues. Germline CDR1 and CDR2: SGDLS and YYNGEE. The CDR3 loop is CASSVAGTGGYNEQFF. As DNA, the CDR3 is TGTGCCAGCAGCGTAGCTGGGACAGGGGGCTACAATGAGCAGTTCTTC.

The V gene is TRBV7-2, the J gene TRBJ2-5, with 7 positions matching TRBD1. V dropped 7 bases and J dropped 5; count of bases not matched to a gene: 10. Germline assignment: CDR1 SGHTA and CDR2 FQGNSA. CDR3 size: 14 residues. The chain's CDR3 is CASTGRGGWETQYF. CDR3 nucleotides: TGTGCCAGCACCGGGCGAGGGGGCTGGGAGACCCAGTACTTC.

This clone came up a few times. The chain joins TRBV11-3 to TRBJ1-1; D not resolved. The CDR3 has 14 amino acids. The germline V gene has CDR1 SGHNT and CDR2 YENEEA. The V gene lost 0 bases and the J gene lost 1 base, with 6 bases spanning the gap. CDR3 protein: CASSLEEGNTEAFF. The CDR3 DNA reads TGTGCCAGCAGCTTAGAAGAGGGGAACACTGAAGCTTTCTTT.

The chain recombines TRBV7-2 with TRBJ2-3, with unresolved D. The V end lost 4 bases, the J end lost 13 bases, and 24 bases lay between the germline ends. Germline V CDR1 and CDR2: SGHTA, FQGNSA. This CDR3 has 15 amino acids. CDR3 residues: CASSSQPLPWRLEYF. The CDR3 DNA is TGTGCCAGCAGCTCTCAACCCCTACCTTGGCGGTTGGAGTATTTT.

The chain uses TRBV28 and TRBJ2-3, with a tentative D call TRBD2 (6 bases). Trimming removed 6 bases at V and 7 bases at J, with 23 bases between. Germline V gene lookup returns CDR1 MDHEN and CDR2 SYDVKM. The CDR3 sequence is 16 residues long. Here the CDR3 reads CASSPPVGGEVYTQYF. The CDR3 DNA reads as TGTGCCAGCAGCCCCCCGGTTGGAGGGGAGGTTTATACGCAGTATTTT.

This clone appeared a few times. The CDR3 loop reads CASSQNIQGSGELFF. CDR3 DNA: TGCGCCAGCAGCCAAAACATCCAGGGTAGTGGGGAGCTGTTTTTT. V is TRBV4-3 and J is TRBJ2-2; D is possibly TRBD1 (5 bases). Germline V CDR1 and CDR2: LGHNA, YSLEER. V dropped 2 bases and J dropped 8 bases, with 15 bases sitting between them. The CDR3 extends over 15 amino acids.